This passage covers 31 T cell receptor beta chains from one sample sequenced in a study of cytomegalovirus exposure and HLA in healthy donors. PCR was performed using 60 Vbeta and 13 Jbeta primers. Assay: immunoSEQ multiplex PCR; the TCRdb copy retains only in-frame clones and omits some. The table shows under 150,000 clones, with roughly 80% occurring only once. Sequences were obtained from PBMCs. The receptors here all came from a man aged 45-65 years in good health and CMV-seronegative.

CDR3 sequence (DNA): TGCAGCGTGGTACTAGCGGGAGGATCCAAAAACATTCAGTACTTC. Its translation: CSVVLAGGSKNIQYF. The rearrangement uses TRBV29-1 and TRBJ2-4, with 12 bases identical to TRBD2. Losses at the gene ends were 6 bases for V and 2 bases for J; bases not matched to a gene: 5. This CDR3 is built from 15 residues. Germline CDR1 SQVTM, CDR2 ANQGSEA.

The chain recombines TRBV14 with TRBJ2-1, with D possibly being TRBD2 (6 bases). Germline CDR1 reads SGHDN; CDR2 reads FVKESK. The CDR3 totals 13 residues. The V gene lost 4 bases and the J gene lost 5 bases, with 9 bases spanning the gap. The CDR3 nucleotides are TGTGCCAGCAGCCCCTGGGGGGACAATGAGCAGTTCTTC. It specifies CASSPWGDNEQFF.

This chain connects TRBV12-1 to TRBJ2-5; TRBD2 reflects the table's D call only, with no check against the DNA. TRBV12-1 is a listed pseudogene. The CDR3 is 18 amino acids. CDR3 loop: CASSFLKWCGRERETQYF. DNA for the CDR3: TGTGCCAGCAGCTTTTTGAAATGGTGTGGGCGGGAGCGAGAGACCCAGTACTTC.

Here the CDR3 DNA reads TGCGCCAGCAGTGAGGCTAGCGGCTACGAGCAGTACTTC. As protein: CASSEASGYEQYF. The V and J genes are TRBV10-1 and TRBJ2-7; 7 nucleotides agree with TRBD2. J lost 3 bases, V lost 2 bases, and 1 base had no gene match. The germline gives CDR1 WNHNN, CDR2 SYGVQD (reference sequence). This CDR3 is built from 13 residues.

V is TRBV27 and J is TRBJ2-5; possibly TRBD2 for D (5 bases). Trimming cost V 7 bases and J 7 bases, with 16 bases left between them. In germline, CDR1 is MNHEY, CDR2 SMNVEV (reference sequence). The CDR3 is 13 amino acids. CDR3 in amino acids: CASKEGNWGTQYF. CDR3 coding DNA: TGTGCCAGCAAAGAGGGCAACTGGGGGACCCAGTACTTC.

V is TRBV18 and J is TRBJ1-1; no clear D gene. The CDR3 is made up of 14 amino acids. Germline V gene lookup returns CDR1 KGHSH and CDR2 LQKENI. The germline V and J ends were trimmed by 5 bases and 10 bases, with 20 bases remaining between them. The CDR3 DNA sequence: TGTGCCAGCTCAATAGGCGCCGGGGAAGGGAGAGCTTTCTTT. It specifies CASSIGAGEGRAFF. The full variable domain, its missing parts supplied by reference TRBV18 and TRBJ1-1, is NAGVMQNPRHLVRRRGQEARLRCSPMKGHSHVYWYRQLPEEGLKFMVYLQKENIIDESGMPKERFSAEFPKEGPSILRIQQVVRGDSAAYFCASSIGAGEGRAFFGQGTRLTVV.

The CDR3 is CASSLQVQETQYF. The CDR3 nucleotides read TGTGCCAGCAGCTTACAGGTACAAGAGACCCAGTACTTC. The genes are TRBV11-2 and TRBJ2-5; D not resolved. Trimming cost V 2 bases and J 2 bases, with 6 bases left between them. This CDR3 comprises 13 residues. The germline V gene encodes CDR1 SGHAT and CDR2 FQNNGV.

The rearrangement links TRBV2 to TRBJ2-3, with 8 nucleotides matching TRBD2. The CDR3 length is 16 residues. Looked up from germline, CDR1 is SNHLY and CDR2 is FYNNEI. Trimming removed 2 bases from V and 6 bases from J; junction bases left unmatched: 10. CDR3 sequence: CASSERGAGGGDTQYF. The CDR3 coding sequence is TGTGCCAGCAGTGAAAGGGGGGCGGGAGGAGGGGATACGCAGTATTTT.

The chain recombines TRBV5-6 with TRBJ1-4; 9 bases are a match to TRBD1. Germline CDR1 is SGHDT and CDR2 is YYEEEE. This CDR3 comprises 15 residues. Trimming took 3 bases from V and 8 from J; bases not matched to a gene: 8. CDR3: CASSWTGAGREKLFF. The CDR3 DNA is TGTGCCAGCAGCTGGACAGGGGCGGGAAGAGAAAAACTGTTTTTT. The variable domain in full, completed from reference TRBV5-6 and TRBJ1-4, reads DAGVTQSPTHLIKTRGQQVTLRCSPKSGHDTVSWYQQALGQGPQFIFQYYEEEERQRGNFPDRFSGHQFPNYSSELNVNALLLGDSALYLCASSWTGAGREKLFFGSGTQLSVL.

The rearrangement uses TRBV28 and TRBJ1-5, with a possible D match to TRBD1 (6 bases). Germline values: CDR1 MDHEN, CDR2 SYDVKM. CDR3 length: 16 residues. Trimming left V 7 bases short and J 6 bases short, with 22 bases between. The CDR3 coding sequence is TGTGCCAGCACCAACACTGCTGGGGGCTTAGGTCAGCCCCAGCATTTT. Its translation is CASTNTAGGLGQPQHF.

V usage is TRBV10-3 and J usage is TRBJ2-3; 9 bases match TRBD2. V was clipped by 10 bases and J by 6 bases; unmatched bases: 8. Germline V gene lookup returns CDR1 ENHRY and CDR2 SYGVKD. The CDR3 runs to 13 residues. The CDR3 reads CATVAGVGDTQYF. For the CDR3, the DNA is TGTGCCACAGTAGCGGGAGTGGGGGATACGCAGTATTTT.

V and J are TRBV4-3 and TRBJ2-1; possible D gene TRBD2, 6 bases. CDR1 and CDR2 from the germline V gene are LGHNA and YSLEER. This CDR3 spans 15 amino acids. The germline V and J ends were trimmed by 1 base and 1 base, with 8 bases remaining between them. This chain's CDR3 is CASSQVAESYNEQFF. The CDR3 DNA follows: TGCGCCAGCAGCCAAGTAGCGGAATCCTACAATGAGCAGTTCTTC.

The chain joins TRBV27 to TRBJ1-1; D possibly corresponds to TRBD1 (5 bases). The germline V gene has CDR1 MNHEY and CDR2 SMNVEV (reference sequence). The V gene lost 3 bases and the J gene lost 0 bases, with 20 bases spanning the gap. The CDR3 has 18 residues. CDR3 in amino acids: CASSFSRLRGQMNTEAFF. The CDR3 DNA follows: TGTGCCAGCAGTTTCAGCCGACTTAGGGGTCAGATGAACACTGAAGCTTTCTTT.

To note about this clone: Additional DNA sequences in this sample encode the identical CDR3. The genes are TRBV27 and TRBJ2-7; tentative D call: TRBD2 (7 bases). There are 14 residues in the CDR3. Trimming pared 4 bases from V and 5 bases from J, leaving 15 bases between. Germline V lookup: CDR1 MNHEY, CDR2 SMNVEV (reference sequence). CDR3 sequence (DNA): TGTGCCAGCAGTTCGAGGGGGGAGGGGAACGAGCAGTACTTC. It encodes CASSSRGEGNEQYF.

The V call is TRBV5-1, the J call TRBJ2-3; TRBD2 aligns across 9 bases. After removal of 4 bases from V and 9 bases from J, the junction contained 12 bases not matched to a gene. Germline-derived CDR1 and CDR2 are SGHRS and YFSETQ. The CDR3 is made up of 15 amino acids. The CDR3 protein is CASSEPGLALPTQYF. The CDR3 DNA follows: TGCGCCAGCAGCGAGCCGGGACTAGCTCTCCCGACGCAGTATTTT.

The sample holds a few counts of this clone. V and J are TRBV9 and TRBJ2-1; 10 bases align to TRBD2. The CDR3 has 16 amino acids. The germline V gene encodes CDR1 SGDLS and CDR2 YYNGEE. Trimming cost V 0 bases and J 10 bases; bases outside gene matches: 10. CDR3 coding DNA: TGTGCCAGCAGCGTAGTAGAGGGAGCGGGGGGGAGGGAGCAGTTCTTC. It is translated as CASSVVEGAGGREQFF. Complete variable domain (other parts from reference TRBV9 and TRBJ2-1): DSGVTQTPKHLITATGQRVTLRCSPRSGDLSVYWYQQSLDQGLQFLIQYYNGEERAKGNILERFSAQQFPDLHSELNLSSLELGDSALYFCASSVVEGAGGREQFFGPGTRLTVL.

The chain uses TRBV28 and TRBJ1-1; 10 bases are shared with TRBD1. The ends lost 4 bases at V and 1 base at J; junction bases unmatched: 0. CDR3 size: 14 residues. In germline, CDR1 is MDHEN, CDR2 SYDVKM. CDR3 residues: CASSWTGGNTEAFF. The CDR3 DNA reads as TGTGCCAGCAGTTGGACAGGGGGGAACACTGAAGCTTTCTTT.

The chain combines TRBV18 with TRBJ1-3; 8 bases line up with TRBD1. The CDR3 contains 14 residues. Germline CDR1 and CDR2: KGHSH and LQKENI. V gave up 6 bases and J gave up 2 bases; unmatched junction bases: 3. The CDR3 DNA sequence: TGTGCCAGCTCTCCGGACAGGGCTGGAAACACCATATATTTT. Translating gives CASSPDRAGNTIYF.

This clone was observed a few times. This rearrangement joins TRBV10-1 to TRBJ2-3; 9 positions match TRBD2. Losses at the gene ends were 8 bases for V and 8 bases for J; bases not matched to a gene: 14. The CDR3 extends over 15 amino acids. Germline CDR1 reads WNHNN; CDR2 reads SYGVQD (reference sequence). The CDR3 nucleotides are TGCGCCAGCGCCGCGGGGGGGACGCCAACAAGTACGCAGTATTTT. Translated, it gives CASAAGGTPTSTQYF.

This chain connects TRBV5-1 to TRBJ2-6, with a possible D match to TRBD1 (6 bases). Trimming took 5 bases from V and 1 from J, leaving 13 bases between them. The CDR3 is made up of 16 amino acids. CDR1 is SGHRS, CDR2 YFSETQ, per germline. The DNA of the CDR3 is TGCGCCAGCAGGGGGACACTCAGGTCTGGGGCCAACGTCCTGACTTTC. It codes for CASRGTLRSGANVLTF.

The chain combines TRBV19 with TRBJ2-7; 16 bases match TRBD2. The germline V gene encodes CDR1 LNHDA and CDR2 SQIVND (reference sequence). This CDR3 contains 19 residues. V shed 5 bases, J shed 3 bases, and the junction held 13 bases outside the gene matches. This chain's CDR3 is CASSVNPGLAGGTIYEQYF. The CDR3 bases are TGTGCCAGTAGTGTGAATCCGGGACTAGCGGGAGGGACTATCTACGAGCAGTACTTC.

The chain is built from TRBV5-8 and TRBJ2-7, with 10 bases matching TRBD2. The CDR3 length is 15 residues. CDR1 and CDR2 from the germline V gene are SGHTS and YDEGEE. The V segment lost 4 bases and the J segment 2 bases; nucleotides outside the gene matches: 6. CDR3 sequence (DNA): TGTGCCAGCAGCACTGGACTAGCGGAAGCCTACGAGCAGTACTTC. Its protein product is CASSTGLAEAYEQYF.

This chain uses TRBV27 with TRBJ2-7, with 8 bases that match TRBD2. With 4 bases clipped from V and 0 bases from J, the junction kept 14 bases outside the gene matches. The CDR3 loop spans 18 amino acids. The germline V gene has CDR1 MNHEY and CDR2 SMNVEV (reference sequence). As DNA, the CDR3 is TGTGCCAGCAGTTCTCTAGCGGGCCTACCACTTAGCTCCTACGAGCAGTACTTC. Translating it yields CASSSLAGLPLSSYEQYF.

This chain uses TRBV5-5 with TRBJ1-1; D call uncertain. CDR3 length: 13 amino acids. CDR1 is SGHKS, CDR2 YYEKEE, per germline (reference sequence). Trimming stripped 5 bases from V and 1 base from J, with 9 bases between. DNA of the CDR3: TGTGCCAGCAGTCCGGCGGCGAACACTGAAGCTTTCTTT. Its protein is CASSPAANTEAFF. The full variable domain, rest sourced from reference TRBV5-5 and TRBJ1-1, is DAGVTQSPTHLIKTRGQQVTLRCSPISGHKSVSWYQQVLGQGPQFIFQYYEKEERGRGNFPDRFSARQFPNYSSELNVNALLLGDSALYLCASSPAANTEAFFGQGTRLTVV.

The J gene is TRBJ2-7, the V gene TRBV6-1; 7 bases fit TRBD2. The CDR3 is made up of 13 amino acids. Trimming took 6 bases from V and 3 from J; bases not matched to a gene: 5. Germline assignment: CDR1 MNHNS and CDR2 SASEGT. The CDR3 protein is CASSGREGYEQYF. DNA for the CDR3: TGTGCCAGCAGCGGCAGGGAGGGCTACGAGCAGTACTTC.

V is TRBV19 and J is TRBJ2-3; no firm D call. The CDR3 covers 14 residues. CDR1 and CDR2 (germline): LNHDA, SQIVND (reference sequence). Trimming left V 3 bases short and J 5 bases short, with 12 bases between. Written as DNA, the CDR3 is TGTGCCAGTAGTATGGAGCCCCGCGGAGATACGCAGTATTTT. It is translated as CASSMEPRGDTQYF.

The chain links TRBV5-1 to TRBJ2-5; 7 bases line up with TRBD2. CDR3 size: 17 residues. CDR1 and CDR2 (germline): SGHRS, YFSETQ. J lost 1 base, V lost 0 bases, and 9 bases had no gene match. The CDR3 DNA reads TGCGCCAGCAGCTTGGCCCAAGGGGTAGCGGGCCAAGAGACCCAGTACTTC. Protein sequence: CASSLAQGVAGQETQYF.

The rearrangement links TRBV18 to TRBJ2-2; 9 bases fit TRBD2. With V trimmed by 0 bases and J by 4 bases, 6 bases remained unmatched. There are 17 residues in the CDR3. Germline V gene data show CDR1 as KGHSH and CDR2 as LQKENI. CDR3 nucleotides: TGTGCCAGCTCACCACCAGGCGGGAGGGCCGCCACCGGGGAGCTGTTTTTT. Protein: CASSPPGGRAATGELFF.

This rearrangement joins TRBV27 to TRBJ2-2, with a tentative D call TRBD2 (6 bases). Between the trimmed V and J ends, which lost 2 bases and 6 bases, there was a span of 10 bases. The CDR3 extends over 14 amino acids. CDR1 and CDR2 from the germline V gene are MNHEY and SMNVEV (reference sequence). The CDR3 reads CASSLIAEAGELFF. CDR3 sequence (DNA): TGTGCCAGCAGTTTAATAGCGGAGGCCGGGGAGCTGTTTTTT.

The chain uses TRBV28 and TRBJ2-4; tentatively, D is TRBD1 (6 bases). Germline loops: CDR1 MDHEN, CDR2 SYDVKM. V was clipped by 3 bases and J by 0 bases, with 18 bases between them. The CDR3 has 18 residues. This CDR3 is CASSLGQGLGLAKNIQYF. CDR3 DNA: TGTGCCAGCAGTTTGGGCCAGGGGCTGGGGTTAGCCAAAAACATTCAGTACTTC.

The genes are TRBV5-4 and TRBJ1-1, with D possibly being TRBD1 (6 bases). The CDR3 totals 15 residues. Trimming stripped 1 base from V and 0 bases from J, with 10 bases between. The V gene's germline CDR1 is SGHNT and CDR2 YYREEE (reference sequence). The CDR3 protein is CASSLKQGLNTEAFF. DNA for the CDR3: TGTGCCAGCAGCTTGAAACAGGGATTGAACACTGAAGCTTTCTTT.